This TCR beta chain emerged from a study of Ad26.COV2.S vaccination and SARS-CoV-2 variants. Germline CDR1 and CDR2: SGHRS and YFSETQ. V shed 7 bases and J 8 bases; nucleotides not matched to a gene: 15. This CDR3 region has 17 residues. Profiling relied on immunoSEQ multiplex PCR, and the TCRdb table lists in-frame clones only, not all of them. Of approximately 300,000 clones listed, approximately 86% are singletons. Treatment reported: roughly 19 received Ad26.COV2.S at low or high dose, single or two shots; a few received placebo; per-sample allocation not given. Specimens were obtained on day 63 following the first vaccine or placebo injection. Boston provided a donor who was an adult aged 18-55 years.

This chain connects TRBV5-1 to TRBJ2-1, with 13 nucleotides matching TRBD2. The source was peripheral blood, collected in a trial of Ad26.COV2.S vaccine versus placebo. This TCR was recovered from a person aged 18-65 years who received the Ad26.COV2.S COVID-19 vaccine or a placebo. CDR3 residues: CASSSIARLAGGDEQFF. CDR3 nucleotides: TGCGCCAGCTCCTCAATAGCTCGACTAGCGGGGGGAGATGAGCAGTTCTTC.